Below are 4 T cell receptor beta chains sequenced from a single sample in a study of blood T cell repertoires in COVID-19. The repertoire was sequenced with immunoSEQ multiplex PCR; TCRdb's copy has only in-frame clones and lacks some. The sample includes 250,000 to 350,000 clones, about 85% seen only once; the top ten take about 2.2%. The sequenced sample consisted of peripheral blood. These receptors were taken from a woman aged 45-59 years who had recovered from COVID-19.

The chain uses TRBV7-9 and TRBJ1-5; no firm D call. Trimming removed 5 bases from V and 4 bases from J, with 9 bases in between. The germline gives CDR1 SEHNR, CDR2 FQNEAQ (reference sequence). This CDR3 has 13 residues. The CDR3 DNA sequence: TGTGCCAGCAGCCCTACGGGGAATCAGCCCCAGCATTTT. Encoded protein: CASSPTGNQPQHF.

Turning to this clone: One end of the junction fails to match germline, which may point to a read error. The gene calls are TRBV19 and TRBJ1-5; 8 bases are shared with TRBD1. The germline V gene encodes CDR1 LNHDA and CDR2 SQIVND (reference sequence). The CDR3 extends over 12 amino acids. The CDR3 loop is CSSGTGDQPQHF. CDR3 sequence (DNA): TGCTCCTCCGGGACAGGTGATCAGCCCCAGCATTTT.

The V and J genes are TRBV11-2 and TRBJ2-1; 9 nucleotides match TRBD1. The germline gives CDR1 SGHAT, CDR2 FQNNGV. V dropped 3 bases and J dropped 4; count of bases not matched to a gene: 4. This CDR3 is built from 15 residues. CDR3 sequence reads: CASSFRDRDYNEQFF. The CDR3 DNA reads TGTGCCAGCAGCTTCCGGGACAGGGATTACAATGAGCAGTTCTTC.

This rearrangement joins TRBV4-1 to TRBJ1-2; D is uncertain. Trimming cost V 0 bases and J 1 base, with 12 bases left between them. The CDR3 contains 16 residues. Per the germline V gene, CDR1 is MGHRA and CDR2 is YSYEKL. The CDR3 loop is CASSQDFMGSNYGYTF. CDR3 in DNA: TGCGCCAGCAGCCAAGATTTCATGGGCAGTAACTATGGCTACACCTTC.